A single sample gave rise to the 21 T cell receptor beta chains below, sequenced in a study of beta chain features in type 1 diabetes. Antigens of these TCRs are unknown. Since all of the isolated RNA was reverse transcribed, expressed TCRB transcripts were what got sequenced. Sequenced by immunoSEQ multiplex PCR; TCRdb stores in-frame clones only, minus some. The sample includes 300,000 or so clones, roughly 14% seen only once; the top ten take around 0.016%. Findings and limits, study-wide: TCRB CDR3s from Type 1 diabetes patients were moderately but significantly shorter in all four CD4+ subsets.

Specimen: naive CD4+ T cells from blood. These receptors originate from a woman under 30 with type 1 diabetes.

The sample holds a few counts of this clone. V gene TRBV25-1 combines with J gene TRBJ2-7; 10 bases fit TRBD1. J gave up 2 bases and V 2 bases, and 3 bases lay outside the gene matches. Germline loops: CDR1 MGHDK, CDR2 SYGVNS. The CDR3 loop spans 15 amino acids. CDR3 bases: TGTGCCAGCAGTGAACGGGACAGGGGACCCTACGAGCAGTACTTC. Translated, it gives CASSERDRGPYEQYF.

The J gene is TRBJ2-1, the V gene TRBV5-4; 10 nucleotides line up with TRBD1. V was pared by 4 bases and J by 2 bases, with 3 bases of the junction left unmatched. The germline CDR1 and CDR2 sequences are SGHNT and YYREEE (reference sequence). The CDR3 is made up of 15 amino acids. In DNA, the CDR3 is TGTGCCAGCAGCGGACAGGGGGGGGCCTACAATGAGCAGTTCTTC. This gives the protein CASSGQGGAYNEQFF.

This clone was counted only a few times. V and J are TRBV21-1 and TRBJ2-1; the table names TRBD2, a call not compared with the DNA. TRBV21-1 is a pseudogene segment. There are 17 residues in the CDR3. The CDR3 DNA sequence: TGTGCCAGCAGCAGGCTAGCGGGAGGCTTCTCCTACAATGAGCAGTTCTTC. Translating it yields CASSRLAGGFSYNEQFF.

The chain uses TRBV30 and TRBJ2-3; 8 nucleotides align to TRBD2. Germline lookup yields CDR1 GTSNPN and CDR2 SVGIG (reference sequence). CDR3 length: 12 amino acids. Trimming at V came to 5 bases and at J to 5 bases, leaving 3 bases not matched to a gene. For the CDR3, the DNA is TGTGCCTGGGGGACTAGGCGAGATACGCAGTATTTT. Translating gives CAWGTRRDTQYF.

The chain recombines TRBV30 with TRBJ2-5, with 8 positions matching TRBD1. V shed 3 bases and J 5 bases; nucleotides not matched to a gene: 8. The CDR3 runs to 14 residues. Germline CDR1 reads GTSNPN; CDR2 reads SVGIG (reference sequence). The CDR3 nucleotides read TGTGCCTGGAGCCTTGGGACAGGTGGTGAGACCCAGTACTTC. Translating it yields CAWSLGTGGETQYF. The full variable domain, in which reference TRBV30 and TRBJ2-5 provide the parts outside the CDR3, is SQTIHQWPATLVQPVGSPLSLECTVEGTSNPNLYWYRQAAGRGLQLLFYSVGIGQISSEVPQNLSASRPQDRQFILSSKKLLLSDSGFYLCAWSLGTGGETQYFGPGTRLLVL.

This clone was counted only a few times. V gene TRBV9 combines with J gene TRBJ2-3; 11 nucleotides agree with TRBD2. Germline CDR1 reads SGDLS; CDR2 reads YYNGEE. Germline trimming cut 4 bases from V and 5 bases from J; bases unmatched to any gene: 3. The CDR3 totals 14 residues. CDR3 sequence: CASSLGLAGDTQYF. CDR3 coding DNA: TGTGCCAGCAGCCTAGGACTAGCGGGAGATACGCAGTATTTT.

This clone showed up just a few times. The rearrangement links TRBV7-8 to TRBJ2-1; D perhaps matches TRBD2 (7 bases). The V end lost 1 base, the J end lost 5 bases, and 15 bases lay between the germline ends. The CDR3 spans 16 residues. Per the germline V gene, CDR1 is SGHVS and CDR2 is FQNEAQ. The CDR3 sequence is CASSLEWRGLNNEQFF. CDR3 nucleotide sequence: TGTGCCAGCAGCTTAGAATGGCGGGGGCTTAACAATGAGCAGTTCTTC.

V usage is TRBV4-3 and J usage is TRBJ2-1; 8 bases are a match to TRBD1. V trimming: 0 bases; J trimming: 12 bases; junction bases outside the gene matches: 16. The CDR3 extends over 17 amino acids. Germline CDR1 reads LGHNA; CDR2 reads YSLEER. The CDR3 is CASSQDIGRGTGTGQFF. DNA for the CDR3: TGCGCCAGCAGCCAAGATATCGGTCGGGGAACCGGGACAGGGCAGTTCTTC.

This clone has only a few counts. Here the CDR3 reads CAWSVLAQETQYF. The CDR3 DNA follows: TGTGCCTGGAGTGTACTCGCCCAAGAGACCCAGTACTTC. This rearrangement joins TRBV30 to TRBJ2-5, with D uncertain. The CDR3 runs to 13 residues. Deletions cut 0 bases from V and 1 base from J, with 6 bases between. Germline values: CDR1 GTSNPN, CDR2 SVGIG (reference sequence).

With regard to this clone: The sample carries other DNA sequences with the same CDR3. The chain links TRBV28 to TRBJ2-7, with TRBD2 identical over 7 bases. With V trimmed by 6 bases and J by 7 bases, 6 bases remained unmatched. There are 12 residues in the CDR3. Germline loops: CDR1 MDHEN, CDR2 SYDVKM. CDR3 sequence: CASRTGGREQYF. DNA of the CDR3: TGTGCCAGCAGAACGGGGGGAAGGGAGCAGTACTTC.

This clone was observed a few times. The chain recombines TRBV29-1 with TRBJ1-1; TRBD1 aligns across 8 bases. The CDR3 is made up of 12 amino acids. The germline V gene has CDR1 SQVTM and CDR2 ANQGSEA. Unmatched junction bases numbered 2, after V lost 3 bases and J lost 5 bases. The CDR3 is CSVDNRGTEAFF. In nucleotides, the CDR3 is TGCAGCGTTGACAACAGGGGGACTGAAGCTTTCTTT.

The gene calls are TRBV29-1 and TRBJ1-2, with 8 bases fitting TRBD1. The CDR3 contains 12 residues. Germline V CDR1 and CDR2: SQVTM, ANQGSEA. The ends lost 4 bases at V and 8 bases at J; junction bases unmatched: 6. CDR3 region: CSVGGQGAGYTF. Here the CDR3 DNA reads TGCAGCGTTGGAGGACAGGGTGCCGGCTACACCTTC.

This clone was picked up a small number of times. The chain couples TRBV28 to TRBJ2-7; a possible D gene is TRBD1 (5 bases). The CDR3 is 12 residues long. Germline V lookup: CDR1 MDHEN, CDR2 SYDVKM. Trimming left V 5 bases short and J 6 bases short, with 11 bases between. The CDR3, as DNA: TGTGCCAGCAGTAAATGGCAGGGCGAGCAGTACGTC. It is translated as CASSKWQGEQYV.

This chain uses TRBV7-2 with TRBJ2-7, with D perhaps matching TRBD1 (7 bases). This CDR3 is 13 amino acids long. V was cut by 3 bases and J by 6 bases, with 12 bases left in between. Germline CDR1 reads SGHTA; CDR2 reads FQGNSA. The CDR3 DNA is TGTGCCAGCAGCTTCCAGGGGGGTAGCGAGCAGTACGTC. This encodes CASSFQGGSEQYV.

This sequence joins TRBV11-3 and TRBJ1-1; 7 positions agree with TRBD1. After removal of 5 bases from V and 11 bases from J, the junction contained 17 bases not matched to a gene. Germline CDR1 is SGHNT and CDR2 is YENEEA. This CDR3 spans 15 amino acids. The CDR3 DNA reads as TGTGCCAGCAGCGCCAGACAGGGTTCGTTTTCTAGGGCTTTCTTT. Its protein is CASSARQGSFSRAFF.

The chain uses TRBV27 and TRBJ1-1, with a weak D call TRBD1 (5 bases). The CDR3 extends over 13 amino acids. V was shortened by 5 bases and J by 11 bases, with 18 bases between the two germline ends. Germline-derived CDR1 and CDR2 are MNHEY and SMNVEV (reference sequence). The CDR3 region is CASSTSKDRGAFF. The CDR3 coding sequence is TGTGCCAGCAGTACCTCGAAGGATCGGGGGGCTTTCTTT.

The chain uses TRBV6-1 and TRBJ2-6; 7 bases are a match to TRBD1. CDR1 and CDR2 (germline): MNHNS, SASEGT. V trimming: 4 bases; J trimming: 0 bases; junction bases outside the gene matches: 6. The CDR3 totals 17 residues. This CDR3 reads CASSAPGQSSGANVLTF. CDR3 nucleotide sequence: TGTGCCAGCAGTGCCCCGGGACAGAGCTCTGGGGCCAACGTCCTGACTTTC.

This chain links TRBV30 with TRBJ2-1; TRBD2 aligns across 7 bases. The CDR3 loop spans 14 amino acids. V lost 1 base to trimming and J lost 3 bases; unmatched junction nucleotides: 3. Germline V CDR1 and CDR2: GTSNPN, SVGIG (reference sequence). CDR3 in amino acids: CAWSAGTNYNEQFF. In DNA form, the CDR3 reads TGTGCCTGGAGTGCCGGGACTAACTACAATGAGCAGTTCTTC.

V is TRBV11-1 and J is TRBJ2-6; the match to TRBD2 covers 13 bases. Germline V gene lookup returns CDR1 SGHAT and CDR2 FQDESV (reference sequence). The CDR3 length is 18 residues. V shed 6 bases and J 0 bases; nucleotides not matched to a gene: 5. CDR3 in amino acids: CASSPGLAGASGANVLTF. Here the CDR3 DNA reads TGTGCCAGCAGTCCCGGACTAGCGGGGGCCTCTGGGGCCAACGTCCTGACTTTC.

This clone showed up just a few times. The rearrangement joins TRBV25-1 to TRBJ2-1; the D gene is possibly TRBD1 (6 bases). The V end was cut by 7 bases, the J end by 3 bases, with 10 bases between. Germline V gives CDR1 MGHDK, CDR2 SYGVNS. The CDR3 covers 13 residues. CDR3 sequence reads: CASNRDNYNEQFF. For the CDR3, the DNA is TGTGCCAGCAATCGGGACAACTACAATGAGCAGTTCTTC.

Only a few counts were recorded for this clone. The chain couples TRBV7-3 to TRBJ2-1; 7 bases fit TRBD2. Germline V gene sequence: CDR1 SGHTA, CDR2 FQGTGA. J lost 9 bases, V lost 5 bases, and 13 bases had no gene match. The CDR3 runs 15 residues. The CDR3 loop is CASSAPGGTGTEQFF. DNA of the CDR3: TGTGCCAGCAGCGCCCCGGGGGGAACGGGGACTGAGCAGTTCTTC.